The clone carrying this T cell receptor beta chain was seen a handful of times. Its antigen remains unknown. These data belong to a study of T-cell memory formation after mild COVID-19. Overall study findings and caveats: Balance between CD4 and CD8 was seen in clones contracting day 15 to 85, and a CD4+ lean was seen in later expanders.

The CDR3 covers 18 residues. Germline trimming cut 3 bases from V and 3 bases from J; bases unmatched to any gene: 15. CDR1 SEHNR and CDR2 FQNEAQ come from the germline V gene (reference sequence). TCRdb analysed the 5' RACE reads with MiXCR anew, one entry per CDR3 protein. Found here are about 240,000 distinct CDR3 sequences, approximately 9% of them singletons; the top ten hold 20% to 25%. The specimen sequenced was PBMCs or a T cell subset sorted from them (not recorded which). The chain carries TRBV7-9 and TRBJ2-5; 8 nucleotides match TRBD1. The TCR was taken from a man aged 18-30 years who had mild COVID-19 (a few samples of this study predate the infection). Cell type and time point are not known. In nucleotides, the CDR3 is TGTGCCAGCAGCTTTCCGCGACAGGGGAGTTTCGGCGAAGAGACCCAGTACTTC. It is translated as CASSFPRQGSFGEETQYF. Combining the CDR3 with reference TRBV7-9 and TRBJ2-5 gives the whole variable domain DTGVSQNPRHKITKRGQNVTFRCDPISEHNRLYWYRQTLGQGPEFLTYFQNEAQLEKSRLLSDRFSAERPKGSFSTLEIQRTEQGDSAMYLCASSFPRQGSFGEETQYFGPGTRLLVL.